The 8 T cell receptor beta chains given below trace back to one sample, sequenced in a study of beta chain features in type 1 diabetes. Antigens of these TCRs are unknown. Findings and caveats of the study: A moderate, significant TCRB CDR3 shortening appeared in type 1 diabetes across four CD4+ subsets.

The whole isolated RNA underwent reverse transcription, so sequencing captured expressed TCRB transcripts. TCRdb keeps only in-frame clones here, not all; method: immunoSEQ multiplex PCR. The table has 150,000 to 200,000 clones, 6.5% to 9.5% seen once; the top ten hold about 1%. Sequenced sample: central memory CD4+ T cells from blood. These receptors came from a woman between 40 and 55 years old with type 1 diabetes.

The chain is built from TRBV18 and TRBJ2-1; possibly TRBD2 for D (5 bases). Trimming left V 6 bases short and J 0 bases short, with 12 bases between. Germline-derived CDR1 and CDR2 are KGHSH and LQKENI. This CDR3 comprises 15 residues. The CDR3 coding sequence is TGTGCCAGCTCTCCGAGGAGGAGCTCCTACAATGAGCAGTTCTTC. This sequence encodes CASSPRRSSYNEQFF.

This clone was counted at least ten times. V is TRBV9 and J is TRBJ1-2; possibly TRBD1 for D (5 bases). The germline V gene encodes CDR1 SGDLS and CDR2 YYNGEE. The CDR3 loop spans 13 amino acids. V lost 3 bases to trimming and J lost 6 bases, with 12 bases between them. Here the CDR3 DNA reads TGTGCCAGCAGCGCCGGACGGGGGGATGGCTACACCTTC. This sequence encodes CASSAGRGDGYTF.

This sequence joins TRBV5-6 and TRBJ2-7; D may be TRBD1 (6 bases). The V and J ends lost 4 bases and 6 bases respectively, with 17 bases between them. The CDR3 is 14 amino acids. Germline values: CDR1 SGHDT, CDR2 YYEEEE. This CDR3 reads CASSLGQLSGEQYF. The CDR3 nucleotides read TGTGCCAGCAGCCTTGGACAGCTTTCCGGCGAGCAGTACTTC.

The chain recombines TRBV18 with TRBJ2-7; possibly TRBD1 for D (6 bases). Per germline, CDR1 KGHSH and CDR2 LQKENI. The CDR3 has 14 residues. Trimming left V 3 bases short and J 2 bases short, with 11 bases between. The CDR3 bases are TGTGCCAGCTCACCGAGGGGGACCACCTACGAGCAGTACTTC. The encoded protein is CASSPRGTTYEQYF.

There are a few counts of this clone. The chain carries TRBV19 and TRBJ2-2; TRBD2 might be the D (5 bases). Per germline, CDR1 LNHDA and CDR2 SQIVND (reference sequence). This CDR3 region has 15 residues. V was shortened by 6 bases and J by 2 bases, with 13 bases between the two germline ends. This CDR3 reads CASSQWGANTGELFF. The CDR3 nucleotides are TGTGCCAGTAGCCAATGGGGAGCAAACACCGGGGAGCTGTTTTTT.

This clone has a count of ten or more. The rearrangement joins TRBV29-1 to TRBJ1-1; D is undetermined. V was cut by 6 bases and J by 4 bases, with 12 bases left in between. CDR1 and CDR2 from the germline V gene are SQVTM and ANQGSEA. There are 12 residues in the CDR3. The CDR3 is CSVQPGRTEAFF. CDR3 in DNA: TGCAGCGTACAGCCTGGGCGCACTGAAGCTTTCTTT.

The V and J genes are TRBV11-2 and TRBJ2-1; 8 nucleotides align to TRBD1. CDR1 and CDR2 from the germline V gene are SGHAT and FQNNGV. Trimming cost V 0 bases and J 15 bases; bases outside gene matches: 7. This CDR3 spans 13 amino acids. As DNA, the CDR3 is TGTGCCAGCAGCTTAGATACCCCCGGGACAGGGTTCTTC. This sequence encodes CASSLDTPGTGFF.

This clone was counted between two and nine times. The V call is TRBV2, the J call TRBJ1-4, with 7 bases that match TRBD1. The CDR3 totals 15 residues. CDR1 and CDR2 (germline): SNHLY, FYNNEI. With V trimmed by 6 bases and J by 5 bases, 9 bases remained unmatched. CDR3 sequence (DNA): TGTGCCAGCAGAGGAGGGGGGACAGTCAATGAAAAACTGTTTTTT. Protein: CASRGGGTVNEKLFF.